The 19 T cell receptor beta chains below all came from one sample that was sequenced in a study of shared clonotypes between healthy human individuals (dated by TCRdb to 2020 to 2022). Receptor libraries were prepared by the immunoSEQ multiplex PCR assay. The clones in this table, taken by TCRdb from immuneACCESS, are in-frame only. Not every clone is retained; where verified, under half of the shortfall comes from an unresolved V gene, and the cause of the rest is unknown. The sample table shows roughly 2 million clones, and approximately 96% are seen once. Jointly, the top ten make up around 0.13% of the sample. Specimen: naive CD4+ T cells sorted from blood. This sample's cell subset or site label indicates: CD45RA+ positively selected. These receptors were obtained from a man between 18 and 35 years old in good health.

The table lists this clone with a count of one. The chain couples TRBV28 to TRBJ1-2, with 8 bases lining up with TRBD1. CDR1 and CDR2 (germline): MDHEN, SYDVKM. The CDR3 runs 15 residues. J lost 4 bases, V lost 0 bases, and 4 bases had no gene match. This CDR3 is CASSLWQGAAYGYTF. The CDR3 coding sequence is TGTGCCAGCAGTTTATGGCAGGGGGCGGCCTATGGCTACACCTTC.

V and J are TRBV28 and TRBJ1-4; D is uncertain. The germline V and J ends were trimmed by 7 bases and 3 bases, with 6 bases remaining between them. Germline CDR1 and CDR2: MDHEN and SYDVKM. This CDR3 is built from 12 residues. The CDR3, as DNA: TGTGCCAGCAACGGTTCTAATGAAAAACTGTTTTTT. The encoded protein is CASNGSNEKLFF.

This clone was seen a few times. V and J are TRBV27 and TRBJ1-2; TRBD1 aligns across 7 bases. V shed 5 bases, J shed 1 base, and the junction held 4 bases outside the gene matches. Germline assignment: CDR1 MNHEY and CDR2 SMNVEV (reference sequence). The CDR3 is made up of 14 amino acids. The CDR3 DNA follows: TGTGCCAGCAGTACCGGGACAGTTAACTATGGCTACACCTTC. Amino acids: CASSTGTVNYGYTF.

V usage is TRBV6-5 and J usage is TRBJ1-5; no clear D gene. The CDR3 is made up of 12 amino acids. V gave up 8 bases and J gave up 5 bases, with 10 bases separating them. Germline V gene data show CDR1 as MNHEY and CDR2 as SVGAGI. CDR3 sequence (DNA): TGTGCCAGCTCTGATAACTATCAGCCCCAGCATTTT. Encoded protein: CASSDNYQPQHF.

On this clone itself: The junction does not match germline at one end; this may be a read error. CDR3 nucleotide sequence: TGTGCCAGCAGTGAAGCGTATGGGGACAGGAGCTTC. This translates into CASSEAYGDRSF. The chain couples TRBV6-1 to TRBJ2-7; 8 nucleotides agree with TRBD1. Germline V gene sequence: CDR1 MNHNS, CDR2 SASEGT. The length of the CDR3 is 12 residues.

DNA of the CDR3: TGTGCCAGCAGCATGCGACAGGGGGCTTACGAGCAGTACTTC. Protein sequence: CASSMRQGAYEQYF. V usage is TRBV9 and J usage is TRBJ2-7; 10 positions match TRBD1. V lost 4 bases to trimming and J lost 4 bases; unmatched junction nucleotides: 5. The CDR3 runs 14 residues. From germline, CDR1 is SGDLS and CDR2 YYNGEE.

In DNA, the CDR3 is TGTGCCAGCAGCTCAACCGGGACTGCTGGTTATGGGGCTTTCTTT. Protein sequence: CASSSTGTAGYGAFF. The chain joins TRBV7-9 to TRBJ1-1; perhaps TRBD1 as D (5 bases). Germline V gene sequence: CDR1 SEHNR, CDR2 FQNEAQ (reference sequence). V shed 4 bases and J shed 11 bases, with 23 bases lying between them. The CDR3 covers 15 residues.

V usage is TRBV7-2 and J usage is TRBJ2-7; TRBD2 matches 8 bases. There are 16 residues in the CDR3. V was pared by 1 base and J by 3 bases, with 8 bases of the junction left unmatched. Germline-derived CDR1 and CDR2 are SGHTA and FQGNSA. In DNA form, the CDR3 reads TGTGCCAGCAGCTTAGACATTAGCGGGGTCTTCTACGAGCAGTACTTC. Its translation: CASSLDISGVFYEQYF.

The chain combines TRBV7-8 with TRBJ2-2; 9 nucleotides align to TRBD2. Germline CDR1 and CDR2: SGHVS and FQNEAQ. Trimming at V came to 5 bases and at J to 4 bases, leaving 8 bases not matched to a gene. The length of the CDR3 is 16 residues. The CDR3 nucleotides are TGTGCCAGCAGCCTACAGCGGGGGGCCCGCACCGGGGAGCTGTTTTTT. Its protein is CASSLQRGARTGELFF. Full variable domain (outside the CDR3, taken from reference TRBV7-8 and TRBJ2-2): GAGVSQSPRYKVAKRGQDVALRCDPISGHVSLFWYQQALGQGPEFLTYFQNEAQLDKSGLPSDRFFAERPEGSVSTLKIQRTQQEDSAVYLCASSLQRGARTGELFFGEGSRLTVL.

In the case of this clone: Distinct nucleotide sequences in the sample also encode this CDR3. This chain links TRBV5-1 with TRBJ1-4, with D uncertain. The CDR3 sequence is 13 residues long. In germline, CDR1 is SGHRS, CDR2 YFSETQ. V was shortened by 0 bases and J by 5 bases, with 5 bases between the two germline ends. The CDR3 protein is CASSLGQNEKLFF. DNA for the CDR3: TGCGCCAGCAGCTTGGGCCAAAATGAAAAACTGTTTTTT.

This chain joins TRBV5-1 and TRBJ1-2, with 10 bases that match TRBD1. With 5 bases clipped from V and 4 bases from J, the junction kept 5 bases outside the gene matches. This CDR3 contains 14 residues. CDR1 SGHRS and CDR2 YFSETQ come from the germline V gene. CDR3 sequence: CASRGTGVPYGYTF. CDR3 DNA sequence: TGCGCCAGCAGAGGGACAGGGGTTCCCTATGGCTACACCTTC.

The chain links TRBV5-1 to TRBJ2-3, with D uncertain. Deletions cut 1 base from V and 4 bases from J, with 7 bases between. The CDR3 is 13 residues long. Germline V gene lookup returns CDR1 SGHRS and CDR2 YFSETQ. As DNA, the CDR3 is TGCGCCAGCAGCTTGACGCAACCAGATACGCAGTATTTT. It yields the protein CASSLTQPDTQYF.

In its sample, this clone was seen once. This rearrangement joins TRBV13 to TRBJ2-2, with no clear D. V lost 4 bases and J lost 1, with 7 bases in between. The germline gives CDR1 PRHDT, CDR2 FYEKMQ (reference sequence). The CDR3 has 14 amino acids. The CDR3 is CASSSTVNTGELFF. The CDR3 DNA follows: TGTGCCAGCAGCTCAACAGTGAACACCGGGGAGCTGTTTTTT.

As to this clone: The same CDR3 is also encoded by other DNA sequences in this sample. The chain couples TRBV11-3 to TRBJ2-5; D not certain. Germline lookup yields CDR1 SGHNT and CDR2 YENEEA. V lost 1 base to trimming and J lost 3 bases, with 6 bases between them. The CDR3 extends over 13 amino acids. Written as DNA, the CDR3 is TGTGCCAGCAGCTTAGGCCGGGAAGAGACCCAGTACTTC. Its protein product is CASSLGREETQYF.

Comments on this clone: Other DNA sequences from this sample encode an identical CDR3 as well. The DNA of the CDR3 is TGTGCCAGCAGTGGGGGGGGCACTGAAGCTTTCTTT. This encodes CASSGGGTEAFF. The chain combines TRBV2 with TRBJ1-1; perhaps TRBD1 as D (5 bases). Looked up from germline, CDR1 is SNHLY and CDR2 is FYNNEI. V lost 4 bases, J lost 4 bases, and 7 bases lay in between. The length of the CDR3 is 12 residues. The full variable domain, with the rest looked up from reference TRBV2 and TRBJ1-1, is EPEVTQTPSHQVTQMGQEVILRCVPISNHLYFYWYRQILGQKVEFLVSFYNNEISEKSEIFDDQFSVERPDGSNFTLKIRSTKLEDSAMYFCASSGGGTEAFFGQGTRLTVV.

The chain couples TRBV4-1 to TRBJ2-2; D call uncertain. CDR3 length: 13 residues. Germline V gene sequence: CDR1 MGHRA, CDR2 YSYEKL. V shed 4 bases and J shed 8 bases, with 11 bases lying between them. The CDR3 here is CASSLDTWGELFF. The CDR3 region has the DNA TGCGCCAGCAGCCTAGATACCTGGGGGGAGCTGTTTTTT.

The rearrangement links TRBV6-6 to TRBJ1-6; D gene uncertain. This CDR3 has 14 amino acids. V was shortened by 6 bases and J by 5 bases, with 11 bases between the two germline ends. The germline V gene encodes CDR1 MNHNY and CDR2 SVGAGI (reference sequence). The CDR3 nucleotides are TGTGCCAGCAGAGTCCCCGTCGATAATTCACCCCTCCACTTT. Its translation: CASRVPVDNSPLHF.

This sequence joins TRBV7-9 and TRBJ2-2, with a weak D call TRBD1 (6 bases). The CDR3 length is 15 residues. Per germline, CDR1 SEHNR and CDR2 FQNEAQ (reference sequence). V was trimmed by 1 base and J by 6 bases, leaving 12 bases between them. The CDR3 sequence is CASSLVVRGSGELFF. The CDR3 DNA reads TGTGCCAGCAGCTTAGTGGTCAGGGGCTCCGGGGAGCTGTTTTTT.

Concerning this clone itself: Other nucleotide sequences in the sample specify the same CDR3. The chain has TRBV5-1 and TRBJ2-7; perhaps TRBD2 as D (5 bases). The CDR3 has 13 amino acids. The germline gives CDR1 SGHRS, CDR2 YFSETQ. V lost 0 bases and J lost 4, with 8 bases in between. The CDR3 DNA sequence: TGCGCCAGCAGCTTGGACGGGGTGTACGAGCAGTACTTC. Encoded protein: CASSLDGVYEQYF.